Here is one T cell receptor (beta chain) with its context. Only in-frame clones appear in the TCRdb table, and some are missing; sequencing was by immunoSEQ multiplex PCR. The repertoire holds 170,000 or so clones, more than 75% seen once, with around 7% in the top ten. This entry comes from a study of blood T cell repertoires in COVID-19. As for the study in general: T cells, B-cell-depleted T cells, or PBMCs provided the cDNA or gDNA that served as material.

Germline CDR1 is MNHEY and CDR2 is SMNVEV (reference sequence). The trim removed 5 bases at V and 4 bases at J, leaving 4 bases unmatched. This CDR3 has 13 amino acids. The sample comprised PBMCs or T cells enriched from blood (not recorded which). This sequence was found in a woman aged 50 to 60 who had recovered from COVID-19. The chain joins TRBV27 to TRBJ2-5; TRBD1 matches 7 bases. CDR3 sequence reads: CASSNRTGETQYF. As DNA, the CDR3 is TGTGCCAGCAGTAACCGGACAGGAGAGACCCAGTACTTC.